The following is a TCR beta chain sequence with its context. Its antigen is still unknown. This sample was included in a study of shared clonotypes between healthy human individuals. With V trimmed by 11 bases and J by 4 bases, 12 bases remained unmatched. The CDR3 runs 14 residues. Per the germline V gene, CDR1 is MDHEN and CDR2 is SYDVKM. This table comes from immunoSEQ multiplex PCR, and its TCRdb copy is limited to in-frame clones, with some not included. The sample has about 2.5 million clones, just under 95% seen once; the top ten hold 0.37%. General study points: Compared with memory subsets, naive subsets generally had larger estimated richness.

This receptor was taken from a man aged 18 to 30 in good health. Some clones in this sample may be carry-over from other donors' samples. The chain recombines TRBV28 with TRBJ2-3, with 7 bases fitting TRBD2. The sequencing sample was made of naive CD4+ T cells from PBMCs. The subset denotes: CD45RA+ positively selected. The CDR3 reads CAGGTAGVPDTQYF. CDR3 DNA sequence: TGTGCCGGCGGTACGGCGGGAGTGCCAGATACGCAGTATTTT.